The clone carrying this T cell receptor (beta chain) was picked up one time. This entry is derived from a study of blood T cell repertoires in COVID-19. Looking at the study overall: Acute and convalescent COVID-19 samples came from the United States, Italy and Spain.

TCRdb's copy holds only in-frame clones and misses some; the assay was immunoSEQ multiplex PCR. This table has about 370,000 clones, 89% appearing once. CDR1 is LGHNA, CDR2 YSLEER, per germline. The CDR3 has 19 amino acids. V shed 0 bases, J shed 4 bases, and the junction held 13 bases outside the gene matches. Sequenced material: peripheral blood. The TCR originated in a woman under 40 with COVID-19, enrolled during active disease. V gene TRBV4-3 combines with J gene TRBJ2-5, with TRBD2 matching 11 bases. The CDR3 DNA reads as TGCGCCAGCAGCCAAGAGATCCCGACTAGCGGGGCCTCCGGAGAGACCCAGTACTTC. It encodes CASSQEIPTSGASGETQYF.